A single sample gave rise to the 27 T cell receptor beta chains below, sequenced in a study of shared clonotypes between healthy human individuals. Some clones are missing from TCRdb's copy, which holds only in-frame ones; the method was immunoSEQ multiplex PCR. Of some 490,000 clones in the sample, about 78% are singletons; the top ten hold around 12%. What was sequenced was PBMCs. These receptors all come from a woman aged 40-49 years in good health. Some clones in this sample may be carry-over from other donors' samples.

The chain employs TRBV30 and TRBJ2-3; 9 bases match TRBD2. There are 13 residues in the CDR3. Germline loops: CDR1 GTSNPN, CDR2 SVGIG (reference sequence). V shed 4 bases and J 2 bases; nucleotides not matched to a gene: 1. The DNA of the CDR3 is TGTGCCTGGACTAGCGGGACCACAGATACGCAGTATTTT. Translated, it gives CAWTSGTTDTQYF.

Many counts were recorded for this clone. The V and J genes are TRBV11-3 and TRBJ2-2; no definite D call. The CDR3 extends over 14 amino acids. CDR1 is SGHNT, CDR2 YENEEA, per germline. Trimming removed 1 base from V and 4 bases from J, with 7 bases in between. CDR3 in DNA: TGTGCCAGCAGCTTAGTGTGGAGCACCGGGGAGCTGTTTTTT. The encoded protein is CASSLVWSTGELFF.

The chain joins TRBV6-6 to TRBJ2-5; 11 bases fit TRBD2. The CDR3 has 13 residues. V shed 7 bases, J shed 5 bases, and the junction held 3 bases outside the gene matches. Germline CDR1 MNHNY, CDR2 SVGAGI (reference sequence). DNA of the CDR3: TGTGCCAGCACTTTAGCGGGAGGGGAGACCCAGTACTTC. It specifies CASTLAGGETQYF.

V is TRBV28 and J is TRBJ2-5, with D unresolved. From germline, CDR1 is MDHEN and CDR2 SYDVKM. The CDR3 runs to 13 residues. Trimming took 4 bases from V and 1 from J, leaving 7 bases between them. In nucleotides, the CDR3 is TGTGCCAGCAGTTGGCCCCTCCAAGAGACCCAGTACTTC. This translates into CASSWPLQETQYF.

This clone was observed a few times. The J gene is TRBJ1-3, the V gene TRBV28; 8 nucleotides agree with TRBD1. V trimming: 6 bases; J trimming: 3 bases; junction bases outside the gene matches: 4. The length of the CDR3 is 14 residues. Looked up from germline, CDR1 is MDHEN and CDR2 is SYDVKM. CDR3 protein: CASSRGPLGNTIYF. In DNA, the CDR3 is TGTGCCAGCAGCAGGGGGCCGCTTGGAAACACCATATATTTT.

V gene TRBV5-1 combines with J gene TRBJ2-2, with D possibly TRBD2 on 5 matching bases. The CDR3 extends over 16 amino acids. Looked up from germline, CDR1 is SGHRS and CDR2 is YFSETQ. Trimming shortened V by 7 bases and J by 6 bases, and 22 bases separated the two germline ends. The CDR3 DNA is TGCGCCAGCCAACTCCAGACTAACCGGGGAGCCGGGGAGCTGTTTTTT. It specifies CASQLQTNRGAGELFF.

The CDR3 sequence: CASRPQGARAFF. CDR3 DNA sequence: TGTGCCAGCAGGCCGCAGGGGGCGCGCGCTTTCTTT. The chain joins TRBV28 to TRBJ1-1; 8 bases align to TRBD1. The germline gives CDR1 MDHEN, CDR2 SYDVKM. Germline trimming cut 6 bases from V and 11 bases from J; bases unmatched to any gene: 8. The CDR3 contains 12 residues.

This clone was seen just once. The chain employs TRBV9 and TRBJ2-7; D ambiguous. V was cut by 3 bases and J by 2 bases, with 9 bases left in between. This CDR3 is built from 13 residues. Germline CDR1 SGDLS, CDR2 YYNGEE. CDR3 in amino acids: CASSAGETYEQYF. The CDR3 DNA reads as TGTGCCAGCAGCGCCGGAGAGACCTACGAGCAGTACTTC.

The chain is built from TRBV28 and TRBJ2-5; 12 bases line up with TRBD2. This CDR3 region has 16 residues. Germline assignment: CDR1 MDHEN and CDR2 SYDVKM. J was trimmed by 5 bases and V by 6 bases; bases with no gene match: 10. The chain's CDR3 is CASRNGLAGSLETQYF. The CDR3 DNA follows: TGTGCCAGCAGAAATGGACTAGCGGGATCTTTGGAGACCCAGTACTTC.

V and J are TRBV19 and TRBJ2-2; 16 nucleotides align to TRBD2. CDR3 length equals 16 residues. Germline V gene lookup returns CDR1 LNHDA and CDR2 SQIVND (reference sequence). V was clipped by 7 bases and J by 5 bases; unmatched bases: 4. The CDR3 here is CASKGLAGGGTGELFF. The CDR3 coding sequence is TGTGCCAGTAAGGGACTAGCGGGAGGGGGGACCGGGGAGCTGTTTTTT.

This rearrangement joins TRBV28 to TRBJ1-2; a weak D match, TRBD1 (5 bases). Germline CDR1 and CDR2: MDHEN and SYDVKM. This CDR3 has 14 amino acids. Trimming pared 5 bases from V and 7 bases from J, leaving 17 bases between. The CDR3: CASSQPGRTPGYTF. Here the CDR3 DNA reads TGTGCCAGCAGTCAACCGGGACGGACTCCTGGCTACACCTTC.

J is TRBJ1-5 and V is TRBV4-2; D gene uncertain. Trimming shortened V by 1 base and J by 0 bases, and 7 bases separated the two germline ends. CDR1 and CDR2 from the germline V gene are LGHNA and YNFKEQ. CDR3 length equals 15 residues. The CDR3 DNA reads TGTGCCAGCAGCCAAGGTCAGAATAGCAATCAGCCCCAGCATTTT. Its translation: CASSQGQNSNQPQHF.

In its sample, this clone was seen once. This chain joins TRBV21-1 and TRBJ1-2. TRBV21-1 is assigned pseudogene status. This CDR3 is built from 14 residues. This CDR3 is CASSKMRDHYGYTF. For the CDR3, the DNA is TGTGCCAGCAGCAAAATGAGGGATCACTATGGCTACACCTTC.

This clone was recorded only once. This rearrangement joins TRBV10-3 to TRBJ2-3; no clear D gene. V shed 7 bases and J shed 8 bases, with 13 bases lying between them. The CDR3 sequence is 12 residues long. Germline CDR1 reads ENHRY; CDR2 reads SYGVKD. CDR3 amino acids: CAITALTGTQYF. The CDR3 DNA follows: TGTGCCATCACGGCCCTAACGGGTACGCAGTATTTT.

This clone showed up just once. The chain employs TRBV10-3 and TRBJ2-7; the D is unclear. V lost 0 bases to trimming and J lost 0 bases, with 9 bases between them. This CDR3 spans 15 amino acids. Germline-derived CDR1 and CDR2 are ENHRY and SYGVKD. The DNA of the CDR3 is TGTGCCATCAGTGAGTCGCAGGCGGACTCCTACGAGCAGTACTTC. Translated: CAISESQADSYEQYF.

This chain connects TRBV28 to TRBJ1-4, with 7 bases matching TRBD1. This CDR3 has 17 amino acids. Germline loops: CDR1 MDHEN, CDR2 SYDVKM. V was pared by 6 bases and J by 3 bases, with 13 bases of the junction left unmatched. CDR3: CASSPPPQGVSNEKLFF. CDR3 nucleotides: TGTGCCAGCAGCCCTCCCCCCCAGGGGGTTTCTAATGAAAAACTGTTTTTT.

This chain uses TRBV7-9 with TRBJ2-5; tentative D call: TRBD2 (5 bases). Between the trimmed V and J ends, which lost 3 bases and 8 bases, there was a span of 16 bases. CDR3 size: 14 residues. The germline gives CDR1 SEHNR, CDR2 FQNEAQ (reference sequence). The CDR3 region has the DNA TGTGCCAGCAGCTTGAGTGAGAGGGTTGGAACCCAGTACTTC. Its protein is CASSLSERVGTQYF.

This clone was seen repeatedly, ten times or more. The chain couples TRBV29-1 to TRBJ2-7, with D possibly matching TRBD1 (6 bases). Germline CDR1 SQVTM, CDR2 ANQGSEA. The CDR3 is 13 residues long. V dropped 6 bases and J dropped 2 bases, with 14 bases sitting between them. The CDR3 here is CSVAWTDPYEQYF. CDR3 nucleotide sequence: TGCAGCGTCGCTTGGACAGATCCCTACGAGCAGTACTTC.

This clone was detected a few times. The chain recombines TRBV5-6 with TRBJ2-7, with D possibly TRBD2 on 6 matching bases. Germline V gene data show CDR1 as SGHDT and CDR2 as YYEEEE. The CDR3 contains 13 residues. Trimming removed 1 base at V and 10 bases at J, with 15 bases between. The CDR3 protein is CASSLLLATSQYF. CDR3 DNA sequence: TGTGCCAGCAGCTTGTTACTAGCTACTTCTCAGTACTTC.

The genes are TRBV19 and TRBJ2-2; D unclear. CDR3 length equals 15 residues. Trimming cost V 7 bases and J 5 bases, with 17 bases left between them. CDR1 is LNHDA and CDR2 is SQIVND in the germline V gene (reference sequence). The CDR3 DNA reads as TGTGCCAGTAATGAAGGGTCGTGGGGAACCGGGGAGCTGTTTTTT. Amino acid sequence: CASNEGSWGTGELFF.

The chain uses TRBV19 and TRBJ2-7; 12 bases are shared with TRBD2. The CDR3 loop spans 16 amino acids. V shed 1 base, J shed 7 bases, and the junction held 8 bases outside the gene matches. From germline, CDR1 is LNHDA and CDR2 SQIVND (reference sequence). The CDR3 sequence is CASSIGGLAGFREQYF. DNA of the CDR3: TGTGCCAGTAGTATAGGCGGACTAGCGGGATTTCGGGAGCAGTACTTC.

This chain uses TRBV10-3 with TRBJ2-1; no clear D gene. Germline V gene data show CDR1 as ENHRY and CDR2 as SYGVKD. The CDR3 loop spans 15 amino acids. V was clipped by 7 bases and J by 7 bases, with 20 bases between them. CDR3 bases: TGTGCCATCACCGGACGCAGCCCAAATTCGAATGAGCAGTTCTTC. Translating it yields CAITGRSPNSNEQFF.

This clone was detected many times. V and J are TRBV6-1 and TRBJ2-1; 13 bases map to TRBD2. The germline V gene encodes CDR1 MNHNS and CDR2 SASEGT. V was clipped by 10 bases and J by 1 base; unmatched bases: 4. CDR3 length equals 15 residues. CDR3 nucleotides: TGTGCCACCGGGACTAGCGGGGAGTCCTACAATGAGCAGTTCTTC. Its protein product is CATGTSGESYNEQFF.

The chain couples TRBV19 to TRBJ2-1; D gene ambiguous. The CDR3 spans 13 residues. The ends were cut back, 6 bases at V and 9 bases at J, with 15 bases in the middle. From germline, CDR1 is LNHDA and CDR2 SQIVND (reference sequence). In nucleotides, the CDR3 is TGTGCCAGTAGACTCCCCGCGGCAACTGAGCAGTTCTTC. It yields the protein CASRLPAATEQFF.

This clone is a singleton in its sample. This chain uses TRBV5-4 with TRBJ2-1; D is unclear. The CDR3 totals 12 residues. Germline V gives CDR1 SGHNT, CDR2 YYREEE (reference sequence). V was clipped by 0 bases and J by 5 bases, with 3 bases between them. The DNA for the CDR3 is TGTGCCAGCAGCTTGGCCGACAATGAGCAGTTCTTC. It is translated as CASSLADNEQFF.

The chain has TRBV28 and TRBJ2-3; D is unclear. The CDR3 length is 11 residues. Deletions cut 3 bases from V and 6 bases from J, with 4 bases between. Germline CDR1 and CDR2: MDHEN and SYDVKM. The DNA for the CDR3 is TGTGCCAGCAGTTTGTTGGATACGCAGTATTTT. Encoded protein: CASSLLDTQYF. The full variable domain, rest sourced from reference TRBV28 and TRBJ2-3, is DVKVTQSSRYLVKRTGEKVFLECVQDMDHENMFWYRQDPGLGLRLIYFSYDVKMKEKGDIPEGYSVSREKKERFSLILESASTNQTSMYLCASSLLDTQYFGPGTRLTVL.

By frequency in the sample, this clone is medium-sized. Other DNA sequences in this sample translate to the same CDR3. The V call is TRBV7-2, the J call TRBJ2-5, with 12 bases aligning to TRBD2. The junction had 10 bases not matched to a gene; V was cut back by 1 base and J by 1 base. Germline loops: CDR1 SGHTA, CDR2 FQGNSA. This CDR3 contains 19 residues. This CDR3 is CASSLGGRTSGVVQETQYF. In DNA, the CDR3 is TGTGCCAGCAGCTTAGGTGGGCGGACTAGCGGGGTTGTCCAAGAGACCCAGTACTTC.